This is a list of T cell receptor beta chains from one sample in a study of blood T cell repertoires in COVID-19. This table comes from immunoSEQ multiplex PCR, and its TCRdb copy is limited to in-frame clones, with some not included. Of nearly 90,000 clones in the sample, about 91% were seen once. The sequenced sample consisted of peripheral blood. The receptors originated from a man aged 55-75 years with acute or convalescent COVID-19. The conserved cysteine and the conserved F or W are not part of the CDR3 here.

v_call: TRBV27
j_call: TRBJ2-3
cdr3_length: 14
cdr3_aa: ASSSLPHGGTDTQY

v_call: TRBV19
j_call: TRBJ2-2
cdr3_length: 12
cdr3_aa: ATRDRGHTGELF

v_call: TRBV7-9
j_call: TRBJ2-3
cdr3_length: 12
cdr3_aa: ASQLRDIFDTQY

v_call: TRBV6-5
j_call: TRBJ2-7
cdr3_length: 13
cdr3_aa: ASNWDRGPTYEQY

v_call: TRBV2
j_call: TRBJ1-6
cdr3_length: 12
cdr3_aa: ASRTGTDGSPLH

v_call: TRBV5-4
j_call: TRBJ1-2
cdr3_length: 11
cdr3_aa: ASSLQPTYGYT

v_call: TRBV5-4
j_call: TRBJ2-7
cdr3_length: 10
cdr3_aa: ASSFQGYEQY

v_call: TRBV6-5
j_call: TRBJ1-3
cdr3_length: 14
cdr3_aa: ASSYSRQGPGNTIY

v_call: TRBV28
j_call: TRBJ2-5
cdr3_length: 13
cdr3_aa: ASSYDTFRQETQY

v_call: TRBV27
j_call: TRBJ1-2
cdr3_length: 10
cdr3_aa: ASKFLRGGYT